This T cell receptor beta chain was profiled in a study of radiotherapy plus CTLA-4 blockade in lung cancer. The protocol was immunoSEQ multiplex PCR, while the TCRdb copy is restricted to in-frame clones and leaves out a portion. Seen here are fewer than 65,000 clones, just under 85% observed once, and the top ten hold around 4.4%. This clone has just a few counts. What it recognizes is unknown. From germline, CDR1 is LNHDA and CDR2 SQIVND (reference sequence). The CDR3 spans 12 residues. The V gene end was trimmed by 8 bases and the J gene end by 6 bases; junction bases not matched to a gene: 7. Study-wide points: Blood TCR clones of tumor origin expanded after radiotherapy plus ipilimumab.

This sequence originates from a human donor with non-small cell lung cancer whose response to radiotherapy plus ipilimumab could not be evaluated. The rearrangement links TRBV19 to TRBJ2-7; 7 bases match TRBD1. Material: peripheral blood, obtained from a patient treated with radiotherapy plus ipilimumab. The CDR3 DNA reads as TGTGCCAGTGGGACAGCCAGTGCCGAGCAGTACTTC. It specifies CASGTASAEQYF.